The 5 T cell receptor beta chains below all came from one sample that was sequenced in a study. One entry per CDR3 protein, called by TCRdb with MiXCR from the RT-PCR reads. The sample lists approximately 720,000 distinct CDR3 sequences, over 12% seen once, with around 3.3% in the top ten. Sequencing was carried out using memory CD4+ T cells from blood. Source of these receptors: a female donor in good health, serving as a healthy control.

This clonotype was seen many times. The gene calls are TRBV7-2 and TRBJ2-1; TRBD1 is a possible D gene (7 bases). Germline-derived CDR1 and CDR2 are SGHTA and FQGNSA. This CDR3 is built from 13 residues. Trimming cost V 5 bases and J 7 bases, with 12 bases left between them. CDR3 DNA sequence: TGTGCCAGCAGCCGACAGGGAGGTAATGAGCAGTTCTTC. Its translation is CASSRQGGNEQFF. Based on the CDR3 plus reference TRBV7-2 and TRBJ2-1, the full variable domain is GAGVSQSPSNKVTEKGKDVELRCDPISGHTALYWYRQSLGQGLEFLIYFQGNSAPDKSGLPSDRFSAERTGGSVSTLTIQRTQQEDSAVYLCASSRQGGNEQFFGPGTRLTVL.

The J gene is TRBJ1-1, the V gene TRBV10-1, with 8 bases identical to TRBD1. CDR3 length: 15 amino acids. Trimming took 7 bases from V and 3 from J; bases not matched to a gene: 10. Germline V gives CDR1 WNHNN, CDR2 SYGVQD (reference sequence). CDR3 sequence: CASTNQGAEDTEAFF. CDR3 sequence (DNA): TGCGCCAGCACTAACCAGGGGGCCGAGGACACTGAAGCTTTCTTT.

In this sample, this clonotype turned up many times. The rearrangement uses TRBV20-1 and TRBJ1-1; no definite D call. The CDR3 is 13 amino acids. Trimming stripped 5 bases from V and 1 base from J, with 11 bases between. The germline CDR1 and CDR2 sequences are DFQATT and SNEGSKA (reference sequence). As DNA, the CDR3 is TGCAGTGCTGCTGGGAGAACGAACACTGAAGCTTTCTTT. This encodes CSAAGRTNTEAFF.

V usage is TRBV30 and J usage is TRBJ1-5, with 8 bases identical to TRBD1. V lost 8 bases and J lost 4; bases outside the gene matches: 4. Germline V gene data show CDR1 as GTSNPN and CDR2 as SVGIG (reference sequence). The CDR3 runs to 12 residues. CDR3 DNA: TGTGCCGGCCGGACAGGGAATCAGCCCCAGCATTTT. Translation: CAGRTGNQPQHF.

This clonotype has only a few counts. The V and J genes are TRBV6-6 and TRBJ2-7, with 8 bases lining up with TRBD1. Germline V gene sequence: CDR1 MNHNY, CDR2 SVGAGI (reference sequence). The CDR3 is 13 residues long. Trimming cost V 6 bases and J 0 bases; bases outside gene matches: 1. For the CDR3, the DNA is TGTGCCAGCAGGACAGGGGTCTCCTACGAGCAGTACTTC. Protein sequence: CASRTGVSYEQYF.